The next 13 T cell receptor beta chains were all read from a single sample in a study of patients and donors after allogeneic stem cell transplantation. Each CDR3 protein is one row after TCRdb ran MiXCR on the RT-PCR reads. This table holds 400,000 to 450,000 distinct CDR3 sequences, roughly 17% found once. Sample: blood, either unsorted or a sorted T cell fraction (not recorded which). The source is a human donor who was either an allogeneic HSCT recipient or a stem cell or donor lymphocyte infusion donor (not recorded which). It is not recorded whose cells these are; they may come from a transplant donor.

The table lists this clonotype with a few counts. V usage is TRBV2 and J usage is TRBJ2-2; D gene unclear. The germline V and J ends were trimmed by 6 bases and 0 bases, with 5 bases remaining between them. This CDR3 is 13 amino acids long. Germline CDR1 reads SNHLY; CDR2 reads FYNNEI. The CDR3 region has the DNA TGTGCCAGCAGGACGGCGAACACCGGGGAGCTGTTTTTT. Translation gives CASRTANTGELFF.

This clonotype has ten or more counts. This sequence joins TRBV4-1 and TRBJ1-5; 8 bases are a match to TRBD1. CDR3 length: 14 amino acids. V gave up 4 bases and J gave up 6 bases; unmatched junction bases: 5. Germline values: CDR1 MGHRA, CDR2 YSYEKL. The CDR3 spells CASSLAGQGQPQHF. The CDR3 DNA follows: TGCGCCAGCAGCCTGGCCGGACAGGGTCAGCCCCAGCATTTT.

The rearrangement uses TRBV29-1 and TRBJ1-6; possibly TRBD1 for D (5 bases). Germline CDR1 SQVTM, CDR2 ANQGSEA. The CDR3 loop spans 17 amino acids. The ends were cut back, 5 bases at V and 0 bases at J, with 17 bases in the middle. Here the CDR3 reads CSVSSIRASSYNSPLHF. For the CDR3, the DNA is TGCAGCGTTTCAAGTATCAGGGCGAGCTCCTATAATTCACCCCTCCACTTT.

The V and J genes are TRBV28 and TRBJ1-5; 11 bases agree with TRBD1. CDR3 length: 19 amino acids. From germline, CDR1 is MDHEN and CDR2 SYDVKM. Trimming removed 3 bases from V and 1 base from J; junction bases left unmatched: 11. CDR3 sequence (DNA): TGTGCCAGCAGTTTTCTCGGGACAGGGGGAATGGGGAGCAATCAGCCCCAGCATTTT. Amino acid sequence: CASSFLGTGGMGSNQPQHF.

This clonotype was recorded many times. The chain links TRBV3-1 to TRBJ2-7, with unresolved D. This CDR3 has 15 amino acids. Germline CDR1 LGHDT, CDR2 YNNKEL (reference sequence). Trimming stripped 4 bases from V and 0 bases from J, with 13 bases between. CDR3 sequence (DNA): TGTGCCAGCAGCCTAGAGAGGTTCAGCTCCTACGAGCAGTACTTC. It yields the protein CASSLERFSSYEQYF.

The CDR3 region has the DNA TGTGCCAGCAGCCAATACAGGGACCAGCCCCAGCATTTT. Residues: CASSQYRDQPQHF. The genes are TRBV3-1 and TRBJ1-5; the D gene is possibly TRBD1 (6 bases). The CDR3 loop spans 13 amino acids. Germline CDR1 is LGHDT and CDR2 is YNNKEL (reference sequence). V was cut by 2 bases and J by 7 bases, with 9 bases left in between. Looking up the rest from reference TRBV3-1 and TRBJ1-5 gives the full variable domain: DTAVSQTPKYLVTQMGNDKSIKCEQNLGHDTMYWYKQDSKKFLKIMFSYNNKELIINETVPNRFSPKSPDKAHLNLHINSLELGDSAVYFCASSQYRDQPQHFGDGTRLSIL.

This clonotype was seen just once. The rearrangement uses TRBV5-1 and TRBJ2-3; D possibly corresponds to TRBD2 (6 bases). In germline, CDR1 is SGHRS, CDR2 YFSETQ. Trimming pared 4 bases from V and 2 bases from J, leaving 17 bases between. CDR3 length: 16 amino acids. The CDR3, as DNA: TGCGCCAGCAGCGTCGGCTCCGGGAGCCCCACAGATACGCAGTATTTT. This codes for CASSVGSGSPTDTQYF.

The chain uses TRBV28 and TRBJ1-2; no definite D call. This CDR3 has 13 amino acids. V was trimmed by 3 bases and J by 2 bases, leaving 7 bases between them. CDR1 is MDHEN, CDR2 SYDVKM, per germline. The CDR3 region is CASSFPLNYGYTF. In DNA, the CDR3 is TGTGCCAGCAGTTTTCCCCTGAACTATGGCTACACCTTC.

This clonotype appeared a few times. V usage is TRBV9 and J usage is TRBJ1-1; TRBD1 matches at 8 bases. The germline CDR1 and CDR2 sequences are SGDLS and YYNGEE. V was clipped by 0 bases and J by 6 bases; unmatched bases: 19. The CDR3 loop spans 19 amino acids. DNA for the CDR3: TGTGCCAGCAGCGTAGCTTTAGGGGGGCCGGGACAGGAAAGGTCTGAAGCTTTCTTT. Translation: CASSVALGGPGQERSEAFF.

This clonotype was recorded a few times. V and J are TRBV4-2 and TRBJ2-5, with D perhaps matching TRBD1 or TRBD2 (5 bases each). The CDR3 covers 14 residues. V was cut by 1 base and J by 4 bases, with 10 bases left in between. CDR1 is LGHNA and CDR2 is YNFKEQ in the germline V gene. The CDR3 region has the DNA TGTGCCAGCAGCCAAGGGGACGGTGGAGAGACCCAGTACTTC. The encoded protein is CASSQGDGGETQYF.

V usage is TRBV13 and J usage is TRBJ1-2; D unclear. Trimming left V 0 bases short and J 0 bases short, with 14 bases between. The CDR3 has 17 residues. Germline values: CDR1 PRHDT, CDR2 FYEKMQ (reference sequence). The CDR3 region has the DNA TGTGCCAGCAGCTTAGGCGGGGTCCACCCTACTAACTATGGCTACACCTTC. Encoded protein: CASSLGGVHPTNYGYTF.

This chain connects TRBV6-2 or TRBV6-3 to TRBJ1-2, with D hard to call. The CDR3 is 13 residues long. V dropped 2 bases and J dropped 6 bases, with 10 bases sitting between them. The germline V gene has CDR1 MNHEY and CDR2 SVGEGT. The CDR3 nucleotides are TGTGCCAGCAGTTACGAATCCGGGAATGGCTACACCTTC. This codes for CASSYESGNGYTF.

CDR3 in DNA: TGTGCCAGCAGGCTAACCGGGTCCCTCACAGATACGCAGTATTTT. Its translation is CASRLTGSLTDTQYF. The gene calls are TRBV6-1 and TRBJ2-3; D gene uncertain. Germline V CDR1 and CDR2: MNHNS, SASEGT. The CDR3 spans 15 residues. Trimming took 6 bases from V and 2 from J, leaving 15 bases between them.